These T cell receptor beta chains were read from a single sample in a study of CD4 T cells in relation to SARS-CoV-2 and coronaviruses. Profiled with immunoSEQ multiplex PCR; TCRdb holds only in-frame clones, not every one. In the table there are about 29,000 clones, 60% to 85% of which are singletons. The antigens of these receptors remain unknown. Sequencing used CD4+ T cells from PBMCs, cultured in vitro. These receptors were collected from a human donor in good health. CDR3s include the opening cysteine and the closing phenylalanine or tryptophan. D genes are given only for firm matches. Clone size, where shown, is once, few, many, or a class for clones that have expanded.

TGTGCCAGCCAGTTAGAAAGTGGGGGTATCGGTGGCTACACCTTC CASQLESGGIGGYTF TRBJ1-2 . . TRBV6-5
TGTGCCAGCAGCAAGCGGACAGTAAACACCGGGGAGCTGTTTTTT CASSKRTVNTGELFF TRBJ2-2 . once TRBV21-1
TGCGCCAGCAGCCCGGACGGGGCCTTAAATTCACCCCTCCACTTT CASSPDGALNSPLHF TRBJ1-6 . . TRBV5-1
TGTGCCAGCAGCTTCGGGACAGTAGCTGGCTACACCTTC CASSFGTVAGYTF TRBJ1-2 TRBD1 once TRBV5-6
TGTGCCTGGAGTGTGGGGACAGGGCTGGAGGAGCAGTACTTC CAWSVGTGLEEQYF TRBJ2-7 TRBD1 few TRBV30
TGTGCCAGCAGCCCGCGCCCGACAGGGGACGGCTACGAGCAGTACTTC CASSPRPTGDGYEQYF TRBJ2-7 TRBD1 once TRBV7-3
TGTGCCAGCAGCTTAGAAGGGCCGGTGTACGAGCAGTACTTC CASSLEGPVYEQYF TRBJ2-7 . . TRBV7-9
TGTGCCAGCAGCCAATCTAACGGCAATCAGCCCCAGCATTTT CASSQSNGNQPQHF TRBJ1-5 . . TRBV16
TGCAGCGTGGGGGAACCATATGGCTACACCTTC CSVGEPYGYTF TRBJ1-2 . . TRBV29-1
TGCGCCAGCAGCCAAGATACCGAGTTGGATGAGCAGTTCTTC CASSQDTELDEQFF TRBJ2-1 . few TRBV4-3
TGTGCCAGCTCACACAGGAGTAGCAATCAGCCCCAGCATTTT CASSHRSSNQPQHF TRBJ1-5 . . TRBV18
TGTGCCAGCAGCAACACAGTAGGGACAGGATCCCCAGGCTATGGCTACACCTTC CASSNTVGTGSPGYGYTF TRBJ1-2 TRBD1 once TRBV7-2
TGTGCCTACCAAAGCGACCGTGACTCTGGAAACACCATATATTTT CAYQSDRDSGNTIYF TRBJ1-3 . few TRBV7-9
TGCGCCAGCAGCCTCCCGCAGGGGGGTAGCACAGATACGCAGTATTTT CASSLPQGGSTDTQYF TRBJ2-3 . . TRBV5-1
TGTGCCAGTAGTTCACCACAGGGTCTTCTACGTTATGGCTACACCTTC CASSSPQGLLRYGYTF TRBJ1-2 . . TRBV19
TGTGCCAGCAGCTTGGCAAGATGGGGCGGGTCAGGTAATGAGCAGTTCTTC CASSLARWGGSGNEQFF TRBJ2-1 . . TRBV5-5
TGTGCCAGCAGTGACCCACCAGATACGCAGTATTTT CASSDPPDTQYF TRBJ2-3 . . TRBV6-6
TGTGCCTCTCTTACCGGGACGGTGGACACTGAAGCTTTCTTT CASLTGTVDTEAFF TRBJ1-1 . . TRBV10-3
TGCGCCAGCAGCGAGGGGTTCACAGATACGCAGTATTTT CASSEGFTDTQYF TRBJ2-3 . . TRBV5-1
TGTGCCAGCAGTGCAATCCCGGGACAGAGCTCCTACGAGCAGTACTTC CASSAIPGQSSYEQYF TRBJ2-7 TRBD1 once TRBV6-1
TGTGCCAGCAGTGGTGGGACTAGCGGATTCAGGGGGGAGACCCAGTACTTC CASSGGTSGFRGETQYF TRBJ2-5 TRBD2 . TRBV25-1
TGTGCCATCAGTGACGGACAGAGCTACGAGCAGTACTTC CAISDGQSYEQYF TRBJ2-7 . . TRBV10-3
TGCAGCGTTGAAGTAAACAGCTCTGGAAACACCATATATTTT CSVEVNSSGNTIYF TRBJ1-3 . . TRBV29-1
TGTGCCAGCAGCACCGGGACAGGGGGCTTCAATGAAAAACTGTTTTTT CASSTGTGGFNEKLFF TRBJ1-4 TRBD1 . TRBV7-2
TGTGCCAGCAGTGACAGGGTCTCCTACGAGCAGTACTTC CASSDRVSYEQYF TRBJ2-7 . . TRBV6-1
TGTGCCAGCAGTTACTCGAAATTCGGTGGGCAGGCCCCTTTC CASSYSKFGGQAPF TRBJ2-7 . . TRBV6-6
TGTGCCAGCAGTGGCGGGACAGGTCCCTACGAGCAGTACTTC CASSGGTGPYEQYF TRBJ2-7 TRBD1 . TRBV6-2/TRBV6-3
TGTGCCAGCAGCGTAGGGGTACAGGGTGGACTCGCTAACTATGGCTACACCTTC CASSVGVQGGLANYGYTF TRBJ1-2 . . TRBV9
TGCGCCAGCAGCCAAGATCCCAGGCTAACCGGGGAGCTGTTTTTT CASSQDPRLTGELFF TRBJ2-2 . . TRBV4-3
TGTGCCAGCAGCCCGCAAACTAGCGGGGACGGGTGGACCCAGTACTTC CASSPQTSGDGWTQYF TRBJ2-5 TRBD2 . TRBV5-5
TGCGCCAGCAGCTCTCATAGGGGGAGAGACCTCCAAGAGACCCAGTACTTC CASSSHRGRDLQETQYF TRBJ2-5 . . TRBV5-1